This TCR beta chain derives from a study of blood T cell repertoires in COVID-19. Turning to the study itself: Whether acute or convalescent, the COVID-19 samples came from the United States, Italy and Spain.

The CDR3 is made up of 16 amino acids. CDR1 and CDR2 from the germline V gene are LGHNA and YNFKEQ. Original data processing: Using reference gene primer amplification, nucleated cell counts were estimated. Clones were sequenced by immunoSEQ multiplex PCR, and TCRdb holds only the in-frame ones, with some missing. V and J calls and clone size are those listed in that table; D and trimming were worked out from the DNA. The data hold roughly 180,000 clones, with approximately 86% observed a single time. With respect to this clone: Relative to the germline gene, one junction end is altered; a read error may explain this.

J is TRBJ1-1 and V is TRBV4-2; 8 bases map to TRBD1. The sequence came from a young woman who had recovered from COVID-19. Sequencing was performed on PBMCs or T cells enriched from blood (not recorded which). Written as DNA, the CDR3 is TGTGCCAGCAGCCAGCAGGACAGGGCTTTGAACATTGAAGCTTTCTTT. Its protein is CASSQQDRALNIEAFF.